This T cell receptor beta chain appears in the sequencing data of a study of blood T cell repertoires in COVID-19. Original analysis: Nucleated cell counts were estimated from reference gene primer amplification. Produced via immunoSEQ multiplex PCR; TCRdb's table is partial and in-frame only. V and J calls plus clone size are reproduced from that table; the DNA served to infer D and trimming. Of 300,000 to 450,000 clones listed, 81% were seen once; the top ten hold approximately 1%. Input material: peripheral blood. The sequence came from a human donor with acute or convalescent COVID-19. The donor label of this sample is uncertain.

CDR3 protein: CASSLTPGGRTEAFF. The CDR3 DNA sequence: TGCGCCAGCAGCTTGACGCCAGGGGGCCGGACTGAAGCTTTCTTT. The J gene is TRBJ1-1, the V gene TRBV5-1; 8 bases are shared with TRBD1. The CDR3 length is 15 residues. Germline lookup yields CDR1 SGHRS and CDR2 YFSETQ. The trim removed 1 base at V and 5 bases at J, leaving 7 bases unmatched. Variable domain in full (rest from reference TRBV5-1 and TRBJ1-1): KAGVTQTPRYLIKTRGQQVTLSCSPISGHRSVSWYQQTPGQGLQFLFEYFSETQRNKGNFPGRFSGRQFSNSRSEMNVSTLELGDSALYLCASSLTPGGRTEAFFGQGTRLTVV.